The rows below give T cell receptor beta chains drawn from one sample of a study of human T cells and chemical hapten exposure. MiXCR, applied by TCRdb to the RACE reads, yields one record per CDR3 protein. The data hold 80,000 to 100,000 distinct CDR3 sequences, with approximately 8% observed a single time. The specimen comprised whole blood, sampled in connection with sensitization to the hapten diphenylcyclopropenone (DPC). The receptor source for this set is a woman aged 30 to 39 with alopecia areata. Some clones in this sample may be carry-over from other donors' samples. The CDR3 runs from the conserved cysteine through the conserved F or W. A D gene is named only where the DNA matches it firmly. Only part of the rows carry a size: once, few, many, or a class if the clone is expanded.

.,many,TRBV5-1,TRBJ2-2,TGCGCCAGCAGCTTGGGACTGGCAGCCCTGGACACCGGGGAGCTGTTTTTT,CASSLGLAALDTGELFF
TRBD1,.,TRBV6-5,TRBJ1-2,TGTGCCAGCAGTTACTCCAGGGGGGTAGATGGCTACACCTTC,CASSYSRGVDGYTF
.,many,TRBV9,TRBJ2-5,TGTGCCAGCAGCGTAGGCGAGGGACTCCAAGAGACCCAGTACTTC,CASSVGEGLQETQYF
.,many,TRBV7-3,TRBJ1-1,TGTGCCAGCAGCCCCCGACTGGACAGACTGAACACTGAAGCTTTCTTT,CASSPRLDRLNTEAFF
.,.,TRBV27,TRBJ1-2,TGTGCCAGCAGTTTCCAGTCCAATAACTATGGCTACACCTTC,CASSFQSNNYGYTF
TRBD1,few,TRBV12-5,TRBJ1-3,TGTGCTAGTGGACCCGGACAGGGCCGAGACACCATATATTTT,CASGPGQGRDTIYF
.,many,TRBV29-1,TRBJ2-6,TGCAGCGTTGGTCTGGACTCTGGGGCCAACGTCCTGACTTTC,CSVGLDSGANVLTF
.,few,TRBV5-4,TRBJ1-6,TGTGCCAGCAGCTCCCCTAATTCACCCCTCCACTTT,CASSSPNSPLHF
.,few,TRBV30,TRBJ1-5,TGTGCCTGGAGTGTCGAACACGGAAATCAGCCCCAGCATTTT,CAWSVEHGNQPQHF
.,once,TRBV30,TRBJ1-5,TGTGCCTGGAGTGCGGCACGTGACCAGCCCCAGCATTTT,CAWSAARDQPQHF
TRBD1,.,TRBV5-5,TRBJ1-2,TGTGCCAGCAGCCTAATAACAGGGGACTATGGCTACACCTTC,CASSLITGDYGYTF
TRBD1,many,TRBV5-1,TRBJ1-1,TGCGCCAGCAGCTTGTACAGGGGTATGAACACTGAAGCTTTCTTT,CASSLYRGMNTEAFF
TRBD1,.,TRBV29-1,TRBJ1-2,TGCAGCGCCCAGGGACAGAACTATGGCTACACCTTC,CSAQGQNYGYTF
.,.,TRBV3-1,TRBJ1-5,TGTGCCAGCAGCCAAGCATACGTGAGTCAGCCCCAGCATTTT,CASSQAYVSQPQHF
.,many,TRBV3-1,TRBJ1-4,TGTGCCAGCAGCCAATGGACACGGAATGAAAAACTGTTTTTT,CASSQWTRNEKLFF
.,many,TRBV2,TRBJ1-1,TGTGCCAGCAGTGCATTGAATAGAAACACTGAAGCTTTCTTT,CASSALNRNTEAFF
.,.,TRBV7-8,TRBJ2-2,TGTGCCAGCAGCCTTCGACAGACGAACACCGGGGAGCTGTTTTTT,CASSLRQTNTGELFF
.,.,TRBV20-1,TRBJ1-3,TGCAGTGCGGAGGCGGCTCACTCTGGAAACACCATATATTTT,CSAEAAHSGNTIYF
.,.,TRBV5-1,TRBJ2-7,TGCGCCAGCAGCTTGTGGGCTAGCTCGGGGGAGCAGTACTTC,CASSLWASSGEQYF
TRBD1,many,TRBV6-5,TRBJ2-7,TGTGCCAGCAGTCACAGGGGGACCTACGAGCAGTACTTC,CASSHRGTYEQYF
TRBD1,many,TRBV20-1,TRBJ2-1,TGCAGTGCTAGAGACCCGGGACAGGGTGTAAATGAGCAGTTCTTC,CSARDPGQGVNEQFF
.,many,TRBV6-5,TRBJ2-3,TGTGCCAGCAGTTATAGGGACTTGAGGGATACGCAGTATTTT,CASSYRDLRDTQYF
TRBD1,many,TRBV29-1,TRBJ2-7,TGCAGCGTTGAGAAGGGGACAGGGCGGTACGAGCAGTACTTC,CSVEKGTGRYEQYF
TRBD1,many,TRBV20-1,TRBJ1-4,TGCAGTGCCCCGGACAGGACTTCAAACAATGAAAAACTGTTTTTT,CSAPDRTSNNEKLFF
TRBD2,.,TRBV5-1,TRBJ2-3,TGCGCCAGCAGCTATATAGCGGGGGCTAGCACAGATACGCAGTATTTT,CASSYIAGASTDTQYF
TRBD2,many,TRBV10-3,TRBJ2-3,TGTGCCATCGGCTCTAGCGGGGGGCCCACAGATACGCAGTATTTT,CAIGSSGGPTDTQYF
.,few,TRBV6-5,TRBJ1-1,TGTGCCAGCAGTTACCAAGGGGGACTGAACACTGAAGCTTTCTTT,CASSYQGGLNTEAFF
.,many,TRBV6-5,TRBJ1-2,TGTGCCAGCAGTTACTCGAAAAATGTGGGGGCGAACTATGGCTACACCTTC,CASSYSKNVGANYGYTF
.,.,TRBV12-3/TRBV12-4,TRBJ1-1,TGTGCCAGCAGTGGGGGGGCCAGAACTGAAGCTTTCTTT,CASSGGARTEAFF
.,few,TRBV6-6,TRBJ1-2,TGTGCCAGCAGTTACTCGACAGTCTACACCTTC,CASSYSTVYTF
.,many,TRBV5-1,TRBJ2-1,TGCGCCAGCAGCTTGGTAGTCAGCTACAATGAGCAGTTCTTC,CASSLVVSYNEQFF
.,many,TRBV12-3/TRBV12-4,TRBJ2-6,TGTGCCAGCAGCCAGGGTTCTGGGGCCAACGTCCTGACTTTC,CASSQGSGANVLTF
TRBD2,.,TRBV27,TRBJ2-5,TGTGCCAGCAGTTCGGGACTAGCGGGGGGGCCTGGTGAGACCCAGTACTTC,CASSSGLAGGPGETQYF
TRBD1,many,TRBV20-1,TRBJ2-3,TGCAGTGCTAGGGGGCTCACGGACCGGGACAGTCCTAGCACAGATACGCAGTATTTT,CSARGLTDRDSPSTDTQYF
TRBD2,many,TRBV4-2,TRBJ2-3,TGTGCCAGCAGCCCGACCCGAGGACTAGCCACAGATACGCAGTATTTT,CASSPTRGLATDTQYF
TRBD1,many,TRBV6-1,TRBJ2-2,TGTGCCAGCAGTGAACAGGGGGACACCGGGGAGCTGTTTTTT,CASSEQGDTGELFF
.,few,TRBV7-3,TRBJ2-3,TGTGCCAGCAGCTTAATGGGGGGCACAGATACGCAGTATTTT,CASSLMGGTDTQYF
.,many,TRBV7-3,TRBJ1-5,TGTGCCAGCAGCTTCCGGGAGGGCAATCAGCCCCAGCATTTT,CASSFREGNQPQHF
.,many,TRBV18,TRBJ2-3,TGTGCCAGCTCACCCTATCGTGCGACAGATACGCAGTATTTT,CASSPYRATDTQYF
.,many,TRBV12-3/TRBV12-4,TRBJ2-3,TGTGCCAGCAGTTTGGCCCCCACAGATACGCAGTATTTT,CASSLAPTDTQYF